The present entry profiles one TCR beta chain with its context. CDR3 length equals 15 residues. Trimming removed 6 bases from V and 0 bases from J, with 13 bases in between. Looked up from germline, CDR1 is MDHEN and CDR2 is SYDVKM. The data are from a study of T cell changes during pregnancy in multiple sclerosis. TCRdb keeps only in-frame clones here, not all; method: immunoSEQ multiplex PCR. The sample shows around 100,000 clones, about 90% of them seen only once. Here the sequenced sample was peripheral blood, taken in the third trimester of pregnancy. This sequence originates from a female donor with multiple sclerosis, enrolled in a pregnancy study. The V call is TRBV28, the J call TRBJ2-3; tentative D call: TRBD2 (5 bases). CDR3 sequence: CASRGGPQSTDTQYF. The DNA for the CDR3 is TGTGCCAGCAGGGGCGGGCCGCAGAGCACAGATACGCAGTATTTT.